The 31 T cell receptor beta chains below come from one sample, sequenced in a study of blood T cell repertoires in COVID-19. Here immunoSEQ multiplex PCR was the method, and the copy in TCRdb shows in-frame clones only, minus some. The data contain 200,000 to 250,000 clones, more than 80% of them singletons. Specimen: PBMCs or T cells enriched from blood (not recorded which). The receptor source for this set is a man between 60 and 75 years old who had recovered from COVID-19.

The chain recombines TRBV2 with TRBJ1-4; 11 bases line up with TRBD1. The CDR3 totals 15 residues. CDR1 and CDR2 (germline): SNHLY, FYNNEI. V shed 6 bases and J 5 bases; nucleotides not matched to a gene: 5. The CDR3 nucleotides are TGTGCCAGCAGGAGAGGGACAGGGGGGAATGAAAAACTGTTTTTT. Its protein is CASRRGTGGNEKLFF.

The rearrangement uses TRBV29-1 and TRBJ2-2; TRBD1 matches at 7 bases. CDR3 size: 13 residues. In germline, CDR1 is SQVTM, CDR2 ANQGSEA. V lost 4 bases to trimming and J lost 6 bases; unmatched junction nucleotides: 5. The CDR3 nucleotides are TGCAGCGTTGGCCGACAGGGAGCCGGGGAGCTGTTTTTT. Encoded protein: CSVGRQGAGELFF.

The chain is built from TRBV19 and TRBJ2-5; possibly TRBD1 for D (6 bases). V lost 1 base to trimming and J lost 5 bases, with 11 bases between them. Looked up from germline, CDR1 is LNHDA and CDR2 is SQIVND (reference sequence). CDR3 length equals 14 residues. The CDR3 nucleotides are TGTGCCAGTAGTATAGGGACAGTCCAGGAGACCCAGTACTTC. Its protein is CASSIGTVQETQYF.

The V and J genes are TRBV19 and TRBJ2-3; 9 bases map to TRBD1. With 6 bases clipped from V and 3 bases from J, the junction kept 4 bases outside the gene matches. This CDR3 comprises 14 residues. Germline CDR1 reads LNHDA; CDR2 reads SQIVND (reference sequence). Written as DNA, the CDR3 is TGTGCCAGTAGCGGACAGGGGCTGACAGATACGCAGTATTTT. Protein sequence: CASSGQGLTDTQYF.

The genes are TRBV7-2 and TRBJ1-6; D is ambiguous. Germline values: CDR1 SGHTA, CDR2 FQGNSA. V was cut by 0 bases and J by 7 bases, with 10 bases left in between. CDR3 length equals 15 residues. In nucleotides, the CDR3 is TGTGCCAGCAGCTTAGCCCAACAATGGAATTCACCCCTCCACTTT. Translating it yields CASSLAQQWNSPLHF.

V is TRBV7-3 and J is TRBJ2-7; 9 positions match TRBD2. Germline lookup yields CDR1 SGHTA and CDR2 FQGTGA. The CDR3 consists of 15 residues. With 1 base clipped from V and 3 bases from J, the junction kept 4 bases outside the gene matches. CDR3 loop: CASSLSGGAGYEQYF. The CDR3, as DNA: TGTGCCAGCAGCTTAAGCGGGGGGGCCGGCTACGAGCAGTACTTC.

This chain links TRBV5-1 with TRBJ2-7; TRBD2 matches at 7 bases. The germline CDR1 and CDR2 sequences are SGHRS and YFSETQ. The V gene end was trimmed by 2 bases and the J gene end by 0 bases; junction bases not matched to a gene: 5. The CDR3 loop spans 15 amino acids. For the CDR3, the DNA is TGCGCCAGCAGCTTAGGGACTAAGAGCTCCTACGAGCAGTACTTC. It specifies CASSLGTKSSYEQYF.

This clone was recorded once. The rearrangement uses TRBV11-2 and TRBJ2-2; tentatively, D is TRBD2 (6 bases). The CDR3 has 14 residues. The ends were cut back, 5 bases at V and 4 bases at J, with 11 bases in the middle. From germline, CDR1 is SGHAT and CDR2 FQNNGV. This chain's CDR3 is CASSINSGTGELFF. The CDR3 DNA sequence: TGTGCCAGCAGCATCAATAGCGGCACCGGGGAGCTGTTTTTT.

This chain connects TRBV6-4 to TRBJ1-4; a weak D match, TRBD1 (6 bases). The ends were cut back, 2 bases at V and 7 bases at J, with 8 bases in the middle. The germline V gene has CDR1 MRHNA and CDR2 SNTAGT. The CDR3 has 13 amino acids. This CDR3 reads CASSDRGGEKLFF. DNA for the CDR3: TGTGCCAGCAGTGACAGGGGGGGTGAAAAACTGTTTTTT.

This clone has just a few counts. This chain links TRBV7-8 with TRBJ1-1; D gene uncertain. CDR3 length: 13 amino acids. CDR1 is SGHVS, CDR2 FQNEAQ, per germline. Trimming took 5 bases from V and 5 from J, leaving 12 bases between them. In nucleotides, the CDR3 is TGTGCCAGCAGCCGATCCCGTTTAACTGAAGCTTTCTTT. This codes for CASSRSRLTEAFF.

V usage is TRBV2 and J usage is TRBJ2-5; D is ambiguous. Germline-derived CDR1 and CDR2 are SNHLY and FYNNEI. V was pared by 6 bases and J by 5 bases, with 22 bases between. The CDR3 spans 16 residues. CDR3 protein: CASSDLTARDGETQYF. The CDR3 nucleotides are TGTGCCAGCAGCGACCTGACTGCGAGAGACGGGGAGACCCAGTACTTC.

V is TRBV11-2 and J is TRBJ1-2; no firm D call. Trimming pared 0 bases from V and 8 bases from J, leaving 13 bases between. This CDR3 spans 14 amino acids. CDR1 is SGHAT, CDR2 FQNNGV, per germline. CDR3 nucleotide sequence: TGTGCCAGCAGCTTAGATAGGGTGGAGGAGGGCTACACCTTC. Its protein is CASSLDRVEEGYTF.

The chain combines TRBV4-1 with TRBJ2-3, with 16 nucleotides matching TRBD2. The CDR3 consists of 19 residues. The V gene's germline CDR1 is MGHRA and CDR2 YSYEKL. J was trimmed by 3 bases and V by 0 bases; bases with no gene match: 6. For the CDR3, the DNA is TGCGCCAGCAGCCAAGAGGGGACTAGCGGGGGGGCCATGACAGATACGCAGTATTTT. Translating it yields CASSQEGTSGGAMTDTQYF.

The rearrangement links TRBV2 to TRBJ1-6; 7 bases align to TRBD1. The germline gives CDR1 SNHLY, CDR2 FYNNEI. The CDR3 extends over 15 amino acids. V was clipped by 3 bases and J by 6 bases; unmatched bases: 5. The CDR3 DNA follows: TGTGCCAGCAGTGATTCGGGACAGCTTAATTCACCCCTCCACTTT. Amino acid sequence: CASSDSGQLNSPLHF.

The rearrangement links TRBV19 to TRBJ2-3, with D perhaps TRBD1 (6 bases). This CDR3 is built from 13 residues. V lost 8 bases and J 0 bases, leaving 9 bases between the germline ends. In germline, CDR1 is LNHDA, CDR2 SQIVND (reference sequence). This CDR3 is CASSGVSTDTQYF. CDR3 nucleotide sequence: TGTGCCAGTTCAGGGGTTAGCACAGATACGCAGTATTTT.

V is TRBV19 and J is TRBJ2-1, with 7 bases fitting TRBD1. V was pared by 5 bases and J by 6 bases, with 4 bases of the junction left unmatched. The CDR3 length is 13 residues. Germline V gives CDR1 LNHDA, CDR2 SQIVND (reference sequence). The CDR3 DNA follows: TGTGCCAGTAGTGTGGGACAGAGCAATGAGCAGTTCTTC. It encodes CASSVGQSNEQFF.

The rearrangement links TRBV19 to TRBJ1-4, with 7 bases identical to TRBD1. Germline values: CDR1 LNHDA, CDR2 SQIVND (reference sequence). V lost 3 bases, J lost 8 bases, and 6 bases stayed unmatched. The CDR3 has 14 residues. CDR3 protein: CASSIPGQPEKLFF. In DNA form, the CDR3 reads TGTGCCAGTAGTATCCCGGGACAGCCGGAAAAACTGTTTTTT. The variable domain in full, with the rest retrieved from reference TRBV19 and TRBJ1-4, is DGGITQSPKYLFRKEGQNVTLSCEQNLNHDAMYWYRQDPGQGLRLIYYSQIVNDFQKGDIAEGYSVSREKKESFPLTVTSAQKNPTAFYLCASSIPGQPEKLFFGSGTQLSVL.

The chain recombines TRBV7-2 with TRBJ1-6; 9 nucleotides agree with TRBD1. From germline, CDR1 is SGHTA and CDR2 FQGNSA. The V gene end was trimmed by 5 bases and the J gene end by 9 bases; junction bases not matched to a gene: 11. The CDR3 spans 16 residues. CDR3 bases: TGTGCCAGCAGCGCCCCCTCCGGGACAGGGAGTTCACCCCTCCACTTT. Encoded protein: CASSAPSGTGSSPLHF.

The chain couples TRBV5-6 to TRBJ1-4, with 8 positions matching TRBD1. Losses at the gene ends were 4 bases for V and 8 bases for J; bases not matched to a gene: 13. This CDR3 is 16 amino acids long. From germline, CDR1 is SGHDT and CDR2 YYEEEE. In nucleotides, the CDR3 is TGTGCCAGCAGCCCCCGAGGGGCAGGGGGCCTCGAAAAACTGTTTTTT. Encoded protein: CASSPRGAGGLEKLFF.

The chain couples TRBV9 to TRBJ1-5; unclear D gene. This CDR3 has 15 residues. With 3 bases removed from V and 2 bases from J, the gap between germline ends came to 12 bases. Germline V CDR1 and CDR2: SGDLS, YYNGEE. CDR3 coding DNA: TGTGCCAGCAGCGCGGGGTCCCGGGGCAATCAGCCCCAGCATTTT. Encoded protein: CASSAGSRGNQPQHF.

CDR3 residues: CASSFGQGLNYGYTF. In DNA form, the CDR3 reads TGCGCCAGCAGCTTTGGGCAGGGCCTTAACTATGGCTACACCTTC. The J gene is TRBJ1-2, the V gene TRBV5-1, with TRBD1 as a possible D gene (5 bases). The V end was cut by 2 bases, the J end by 1 base, with 12 bases between. Per the germline V gene, CDR1 is SGHRS and CDR2 is YFSETQ. This CDR3 has 15 residues.

V and J are TRBV7-9 and TRBJ1-2, with TRBD1 as a possible D gene (5 bases). The CDR3 is 14 amino acids. The ends were cut back, 2 bases at V and 3 bases at J, with 10 bases in the middle. CDR1 SEHNR and CDR2 FQNEAQ come from the germline V gene (reference sequence). The CDR3 coding sequence is TGTGCCAGCAGCTTATTAGGGGAAGACTATGGCTACACCTTC. As protein: CASSLLGEDYGYTF. Supplemented by reference TRBV7-9 and TRBJ1-2, the full variable domain reads DTGVSQNPRHKITKRGQNVTFRCDPISEHNRLYWYRQTLGQGPEFLTYFQNEAQLEKSRLLSDRFSAERPKGSFSTLEIQRTEQGDSAMYLCASSLLGEDYGYTFGSGTRLTVV.

In this sample, this clone turned up many times. The same CDR3 can be traced to other DNA sequences in this sample. This rearrangement joins TRBV18 to TRBJ2-7, with a tentative D call TRBD1 (6 bases). The CDR3 is 15 amino acids. Germline V gene data show CDR1 as KGHSH and CDR2 as LQKENI. The V gene lost 0 bases and the J gene lost 2 bases, with 11 bases spanning the gap. CDR3 DNA: TGTGCCAGCTCACCACCCCAGGGGAGTCCCTACGAGCAGTACTTC. Amino acid sequence: CASSPPQGSPYEQYF.

Here the CDR3 DNA reads TGCGCCAGCAGCCAAGTCCAGGGTATTAGCTATGGCTACACCTTC. This codes for CASSQVQGISYGYTF. The rearrangement links TRBV4-3 to TRBJ1-2, with D perhaps TRBD1 (5 bases). Germline CDR1 reads LGHNA; CDR2 reads YSLEER. The CDR3 loop spans 15 amino acids. V shed 1 base and J shed 4 bases, with 13 bases lying between them.

In DNA, the CDR3 is TGTGCCAGCAGTGAAGGACAGGGCCTAGCTTATGGACCCCTCCACTTT. This gives the protein CASSEGQGLAYGPLHF. This chain uses TRBV2 with TRBJ1-6, with TRBD1 matching 7 bases. CDR1 is SNHLY, CDR2 FYNNEI, per germline. This CDR3 spans 16 amino acids. V was pared by 1 base and J by 12 bases, with 12 bases of the junction left unmatched.

The chain links TRBV7-6 to TRBJ2-7; D gene ambiguous. V dropped 6 bases and J dropped 0 bases, with 12 bases sitting between them. The CDR3 has 14 residues. Looked up from germline, CDR1 is SGHVS and CDR2 is FNYEAQ. The CDR3 sequence is CASSPTMSSYEQYF. CDR3 coding DNA: TGTGCCAGCAGTCCTACCATGAGCTCCTACGAGCAGTACTTC.

The chain recombines TRBV28 with TRBJ2-2; 10 nucleotides match TRBD1. Germline trimming cut 2 bases from V and 3 bases from J; bases unmatched to any gene: 3. The CDR3 covers 16 residues. The V gene's germline CDR1 is MDHEN and CDR2 SYDVKM. The CDR3 DNA reads TGTGCCAGCAGTTTAACCGGGACAGGGGACACCGGGGAGCTGTTTTTT. Residues: CASSLTGTGDTGELFF.

The chain couples TRBV4-3 to TRBJ2-5, with D maybe TRBD1 (6 bases). V lost 4 bases and J lost 5, with 11 bases in between. Germline assignment: CDR1 LGHNA and CDR2 YSLEER. The CDR3 covers 13 residues. Here the CDR3 DNA reads TGCGCCAGCAGCCGCCGACAGGCTGAGACCCAGTACTTC. Its translation is CASSRRQAETQYF.

The genes are TRBV2 and TRBJ1-1, with 7 bases identical to TRBD1. CDR1 is SNHLY and CDR2 is FYNNEI in the germline V gene. The CDR3 runs 12 residues. J lost 7 bases, V lost 5 bases, and 4 bases had no gene match. The CDR3 spells CASSTQGSEAFF. The CDR3, as DNA: TGTGCCAGCAGTACACAGGGGAGTGAAGCTTTCTTT. The complete variable domain, with remaining parts taken from reference TRBV2 and TRBJ1-1, reads EPEVTQTPSHQVTQMGQEVILRCVPISNHLYFYWYRQILGQKVEFLVSFYNNEISEKSEIFDDQFSVERPDGSNFTLKIRSTKLEDSAMYFCASSTQGSEAFFGQGTRLTVV.

This clone is medium-sized. The V gene is TRBV19, the J gene TRBJ1-1; perhaps TRBD1 as D (6 bases). Per the germline V gene, CDR1 is LNHDA and CDR2 is SQIVND (reference sequence). Trimming removed 3 bases at V and 3 bases at J, with 14 bases between. The CDR3 loop spans 15 amino acids. CDR3 sequence reads: CASSIPHRQDTEAFF. The DNA for the CDR3 is TGTGCCAGTAGTATTCCCCATAGACAGGACACTGAAGCTTTCTTT.

The gene calls are TRBV29-1 and TRBJ2-1; perhaps TRBD2 as D (5 bases). The CDR3 consists of 13 residues. Trimming removed 6 bases at V and 2 bases at J, with 11 bases between. CDR1 SQVTM and CDR2 ANQGSEA come from the germline V gene. The CDR3 coding sequence is TGCAGCGTAGGTAGCGCAACCTACAATGAGCAGTTCTTC. This sequence encodes CSVGSATYNEQFF.